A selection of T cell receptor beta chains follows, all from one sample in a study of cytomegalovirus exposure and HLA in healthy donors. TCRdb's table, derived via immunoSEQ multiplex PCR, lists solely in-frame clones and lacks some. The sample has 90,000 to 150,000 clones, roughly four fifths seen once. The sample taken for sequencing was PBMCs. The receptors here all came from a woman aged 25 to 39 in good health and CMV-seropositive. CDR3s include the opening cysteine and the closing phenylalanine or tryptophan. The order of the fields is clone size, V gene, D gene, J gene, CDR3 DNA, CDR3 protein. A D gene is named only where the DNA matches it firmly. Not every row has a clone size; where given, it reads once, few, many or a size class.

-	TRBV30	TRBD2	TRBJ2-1	TGTGCCTGGAGTGTATTTCTGACGGGGCGGGGGGCGGACAATGAGCAGTTCTTC	CAWSVFLTGRGADNEQFF
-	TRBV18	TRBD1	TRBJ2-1	TGTGCCAGCTCACGACCCTTCGATCAGGGGGATGAGCAGTTCTTC	CASSRPFDQGDEQFF
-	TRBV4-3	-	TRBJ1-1	TGCGCCAGCAGCCGAAACCAGGGGAACACTGAAGCTTTCTTT	CASSRNQGNTEAFF
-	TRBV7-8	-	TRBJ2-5	TGTGCCAGCAGCTCCCTAGCCCAGCAAGAGACCCAGTACTTC	CASSSLAQQETQYF
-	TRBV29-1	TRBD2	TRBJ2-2	TGCAGCGTTGAAGGATATCGGACTAGCGGGGGGGTAATGAACACCGGGGAGCTGTTTTTT	CSVEGYRTSGGVMNTGELFF
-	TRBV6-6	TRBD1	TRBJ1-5	TGTGCCAGCAGTTTTGCAGCAGGGGGCAGCCAGCCCCAGCATTTT	CASSFAAGGSQPQHF
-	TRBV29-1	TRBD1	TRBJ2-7	TGCAGCGTTGCCCAGGGGGCCAAGGAGCAGTACTTC	CSVAQGAKEQYF
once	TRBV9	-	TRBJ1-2	TGTGCCAGCAGCCCCGCAGGCCTCTACTATGGCTACACCTTC	CASSPAGLYYGYTF
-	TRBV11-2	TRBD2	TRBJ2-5	TGTGCCAGCAGCTTATCTCGGGAGGGGACCCAGTACTTC	CASSLSREGTQYF
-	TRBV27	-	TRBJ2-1	TGTGCCAGCAGTCACCGCGGAGGGATAAGCTCCTACAATGAGCAGTTCTTC	CASSHRGGISSYNEQFF
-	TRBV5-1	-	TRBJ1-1	TGCGCCAGCAGCTTGGAACAGGTGACCGAAGCTTTCTTT	CASSLEQVTEAFF
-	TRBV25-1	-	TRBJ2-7	TGTGCCAGCAGCGCAGGTGGCGAGCAGTACTTC	CASSAGGEQYF
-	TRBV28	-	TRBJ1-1	TGTGCCAGTACTTCCCCGCGCGGGAACACTGAAGCTTTCTTT	CASTSPRGNTEAFF
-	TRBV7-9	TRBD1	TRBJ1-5	TGTTCCAGCAGCTTAGTTGGCAGGGGGCAGGATCAGCCCCAGCATTTT	CSSSLVGRGQDQPQHF
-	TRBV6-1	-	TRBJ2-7	TGTGCCAGCAGTGGCGGACTTTCCTACGAGCAGTACTTC	CASSGGLSYEQYF
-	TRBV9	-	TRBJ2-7	TGTGCCAGCAGCGTAGGCGGGGGCCCTGGGGAGCAGTACTTC	CASSVGGGPGEQYF
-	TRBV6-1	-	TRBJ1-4	TGTGCCAGCAGTGAAGCTGGGCAGGGGTACGGTAATGAAAAACTGTTTTTT	CASSEAGQGYGNEKLFF
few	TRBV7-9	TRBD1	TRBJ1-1	TGTGCCAGCAGAAATACAGGGGAGAGCACTGAAGCTTTCTTT	CASRNTGESTEAFF
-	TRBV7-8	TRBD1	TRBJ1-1	TGTGCCAGCAGCACAGGACAGGGACCGGTGAACACTGAAGCTTTCTTT	CASSTGQGPVNTEAFF
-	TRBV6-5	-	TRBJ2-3	TGTGCCAGCAGTGAACGACAGGCCACAGATACGCAGTATTTT	CASSERQATDTQYF
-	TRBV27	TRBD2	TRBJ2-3	TGTGCCAGCAGCACCTCGGGGGGGGGCACAGATACGCAGTATTTT	CASSTSGGGTDTQYF
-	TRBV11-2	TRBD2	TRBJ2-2	TGTGCCAGCAGCTTCGGACTAGCGGGGGGGCTCGGGGAGCTGTTTTTT	CASSFGLAGGLGELFF
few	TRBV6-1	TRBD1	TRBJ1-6	TGTGCCAGCAGTGCGGGACAGGGTTTTTTTTCACCCCTCCACTTT	CASSAGQGFFSPLHF
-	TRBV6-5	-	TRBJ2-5	TGTGCCAGCAGTTACACCGGGACAAGACAAGAGACCCAGTACTTC	CASSYTGTRQETQYF
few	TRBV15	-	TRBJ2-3	TGTGCCACCAGCAGAGCTACGGGGGCAGATACGCAGTATTTT	CATSRATGADTQYF
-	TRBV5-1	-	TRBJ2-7	TGCGCCAGCAGCTTCTCGGCGGGGCCCTCCTACGAGCAGTACTTC	CASSFSAGPSYEQYF
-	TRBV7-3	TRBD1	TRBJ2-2	TGTGCCAGCAGCTTAAAGGGACAGGGGTGGACCGGGGAGCTGTTTTTT	CASSLKGQGWTGELFF
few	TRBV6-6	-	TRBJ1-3	TGTGCCAGCAGCTCCCCTCGCTCTGGAAACACCATATATTTT	CASSSPRSGNTIYF
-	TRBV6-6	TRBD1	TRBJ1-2	TGTGCCAGCAGTTACGGTCTCACAGGGGATAGGGACACCTTC	CASSYGLTGDRDTF
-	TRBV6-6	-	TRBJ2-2	TGTGCCACCAAGACAGACTCGAACACCGGGGAGCTGTTTTTT	CATKTDSNTGELFF
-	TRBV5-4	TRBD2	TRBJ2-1	TGTGCCAGCAGCTCCCGGGGGGGGCCCGGGGGGGAGCAGTTCTTC	CASSSRGGPGGEQFF